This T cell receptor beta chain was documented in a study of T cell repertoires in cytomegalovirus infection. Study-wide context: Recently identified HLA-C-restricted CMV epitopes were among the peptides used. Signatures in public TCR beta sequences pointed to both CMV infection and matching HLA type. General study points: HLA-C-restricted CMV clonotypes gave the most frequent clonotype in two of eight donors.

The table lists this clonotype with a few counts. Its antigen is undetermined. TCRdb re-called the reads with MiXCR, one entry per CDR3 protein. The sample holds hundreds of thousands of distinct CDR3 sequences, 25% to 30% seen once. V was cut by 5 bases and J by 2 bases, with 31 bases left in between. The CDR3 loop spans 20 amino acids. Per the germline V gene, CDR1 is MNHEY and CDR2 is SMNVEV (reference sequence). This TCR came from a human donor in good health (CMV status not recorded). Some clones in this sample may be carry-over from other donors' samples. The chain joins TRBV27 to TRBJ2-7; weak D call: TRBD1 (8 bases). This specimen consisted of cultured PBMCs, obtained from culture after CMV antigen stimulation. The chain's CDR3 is CASSGRQGLRLAVFPYEQYF. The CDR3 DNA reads TGTGCCAGCAGTGGTCGACAGGGGCTACGTCTAGCGGTATTTCCCTACGAGCAGTACTTC.